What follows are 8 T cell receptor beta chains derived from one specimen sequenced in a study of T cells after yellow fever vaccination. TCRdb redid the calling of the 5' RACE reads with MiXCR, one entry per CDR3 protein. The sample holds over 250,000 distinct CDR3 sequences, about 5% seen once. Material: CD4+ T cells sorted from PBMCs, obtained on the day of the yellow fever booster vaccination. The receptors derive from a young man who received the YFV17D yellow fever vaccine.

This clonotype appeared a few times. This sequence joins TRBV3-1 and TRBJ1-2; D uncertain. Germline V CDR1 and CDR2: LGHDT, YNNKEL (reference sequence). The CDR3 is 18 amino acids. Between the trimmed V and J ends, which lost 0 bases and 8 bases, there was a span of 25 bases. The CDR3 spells CASSQDWNRISRTRGYTF. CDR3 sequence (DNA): TGTGCCAGCAGCCAAGATTGGAACAGAATAAGCCGAACTAGAGGCTACACCTTC.

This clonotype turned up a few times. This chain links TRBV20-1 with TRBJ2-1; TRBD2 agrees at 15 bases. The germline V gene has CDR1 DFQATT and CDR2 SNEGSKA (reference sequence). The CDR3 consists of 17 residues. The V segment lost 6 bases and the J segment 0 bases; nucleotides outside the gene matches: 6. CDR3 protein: CSARGLAGGSSYNEQFF. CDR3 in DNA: TGCAGTGCCCGCGGACTAGCGGGGGGGAGCTCCTACAATGAGCAGTTCTTC.

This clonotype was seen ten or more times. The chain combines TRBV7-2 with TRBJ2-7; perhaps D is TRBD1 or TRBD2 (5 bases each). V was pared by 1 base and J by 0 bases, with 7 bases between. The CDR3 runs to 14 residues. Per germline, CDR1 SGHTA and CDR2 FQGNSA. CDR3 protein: CASSLGDHSYEQYF. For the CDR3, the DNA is TGTGCCAGCAGCTTAGGGGACCACTCCTACGAGCAGTACTTC.

CDR3 in DNA: TGTGCCAGCAGTCCTCGATCGTGGGGAGATACGCAGTATTTT. Its protein product is CASSPRSWGDTQYF. J is TRBJ2-3 and V is TRBV12-3 or TRBV12-4; D unclear. Trimming stripped 5 bases from V and 5 bases from J, with 14 bases between. The CDR3 spans 14 residues.

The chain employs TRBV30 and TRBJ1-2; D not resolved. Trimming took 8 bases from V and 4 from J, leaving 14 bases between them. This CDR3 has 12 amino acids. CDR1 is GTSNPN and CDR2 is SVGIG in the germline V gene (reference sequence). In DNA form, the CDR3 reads TGTGCCGTCCGAGGGCTCTTCTATGGCTACACCTTC. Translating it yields CAVRGLFYGYTF.

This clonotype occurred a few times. CDR3 DNA sequence: TGCGCCAGCAGCCAAGACATCTGGACTAGCGGGGGAGTAACTGGGGCCAACGTCCTGACTTTC. It specifies CASSQDIWTSGGVTGANVLTF. The chain recombines TRBV4-3 with TRBJ2-6, with 13 positions matching TRBD2. Germline values: CDR1 LGHNA, CDR2 YSLEER. The ends lost 0 bases at V and 2 bases at J; junction bases unmatched: 10. The CDR3 spans 21 residues.

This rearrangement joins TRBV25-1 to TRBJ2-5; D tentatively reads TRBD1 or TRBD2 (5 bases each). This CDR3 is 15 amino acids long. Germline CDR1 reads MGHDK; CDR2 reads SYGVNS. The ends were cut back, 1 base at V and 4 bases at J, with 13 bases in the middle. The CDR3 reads CASSEFQGDLETQYF. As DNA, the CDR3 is TGTGCCAGCAGTGAATTTCAAGGGGACCTAGAGACCCAGTACTTC.

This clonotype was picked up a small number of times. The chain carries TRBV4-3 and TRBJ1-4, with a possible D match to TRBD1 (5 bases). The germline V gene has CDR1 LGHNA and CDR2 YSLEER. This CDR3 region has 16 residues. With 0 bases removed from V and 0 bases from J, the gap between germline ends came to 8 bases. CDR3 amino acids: CASSQDEGATNEKLFF. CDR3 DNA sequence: TGCGCCAGCAGCCAAGACGAAGGGGCAACTAATGAAAAACTGTTTTTT.